A selection of T cell receptor beta chains follows, all from one sample in a study of cytomegalovirus exposure and HLA in healthy donors. The data were produced by immunoSEQ multiplex PCR, yet TCRdb's version contains in-frame clones alone and is incomplete. The table lists around 97,000 clones, around 81% of them singletons. Sequencing used PBMCs. The source is a man aged 40-49 years in good health and CMV-seropositive. Both conserved end residues are part of each CDR3.

j_call	v_call	cdr3_aa
TRBJ1-2	TRBV9	CASSVGPDRRGGYTF
TRBJ2-7	TRBV18	CASSPRGDYEQYF
TRBJ1-2	TRBV2	CASDVYGQNIYTF
TRBJ1-4	TRBV28	CASREGTANEKLFF
TRBJ1-6	TRBV25-1	CASRVGTHNSPLHF
TRBJ1-2	TRBV14	CASSRRGEVFGYTF
TRBJ2-5	TRBV7-9	CASSLGGAQETQYF
TRBJ2-3	TRBV4-2	CASSQDHAGDTQYF
TRBJ1-1	TRBV13	CASSLLALNTEAFF
TRBJ1-4	TRBV7-9	CASSPPRQTNEKLFF
TRBJ2-7	TRBV5-1	CASRPNTTPGEQYF
TRBJ2-1	TRBV11-2	CASSQGQGPYNEQFF
TRBJ1-4	TRBV6-5	CASRSTGFRREKLFF
TRBJ2-7	TRBV25-1	CASSEHKGLGDEQYF
TRBJ2-2	TRBV19	CASSPTSGYTGELFF
TRBJ2-7	TRBV7-8	CASSLFRDTPSEQYF
TRBJ1-1	TRBV19	CASSQTDRGWTEAFF
NA	TRBV10-3	CAISVMEAVYEQYF
TRBJ2-5	TRBV7-9	CASSLGLIIQETQYF
TRBJ1-2	TRBV28	CASSSAGRLYGYTF
TRBJ1-1	TRBV27	CASRAQGQDTEAFF
TRBJ1-4	TRBV15	CATSRGGPEEKLFF
TRBJ2-3	TRBV29-1	CSVGGGTDTQYF
TRBJ1-1	TRBV5-8	CASSFSGDYTEAFF
TRBJ2-2	TRBV30	CAWRGTGYTGELFF
TRBJ1-5	TRBV7-9	CASSSSGLVVAQHF
TRBJ1-5	TRBV30	CAWSGHSNQPQHF
TRBJ2-1	TRBV18	CASSPPSGSLNEQFF
TRBJ2-7	TRBV5-5	CASSFQGISSYEQYF
TRBJ2-4	TRBV10-3	CAISLGGAKNSQYF
TRBJ1-2	TRBV7-9	CSSSLGTGGSSGYTF
TRBJ2-7	TRBV2	CASTLAGNEQYF
TRBJ1-1	TRBV7-3	CASSFGQSTEAFF
TRBJ2-7	TRBV6-1	CASSDNYEQYF
TRBJ1-3	TRBV19	CASNQGSLSGNTIYF
TRBJ2-2	TRBV7-6	CASSTTGVGSTELFF
TRBJ1-1	TRBV11-1	CASSSGHRNTEAFF
TRBJ2-7	TRBV28	CASTLTGSGRAYEQYF
TRBJ2-7	TRBV11-2	CASIKWQGLDEQYF
TRBJ2-7	TRBV11-3	CASSLGQGTYEQYF
TRBJ1-5	TRBV7-8	CASSLYRTGVFPQHF
TRBJ1-1	TRBV30	CASIPQGRGGTEAFF
TRBJ1-1	TRBV7-9	CASSLVQASEAFF